This is a list of T cell receptor beta chains from one sample in a study of control samples from healthy donors and cancer patients. This table comes from immunoSEQ multiplex PCR, and its TCRdb copy is limited to in-frame clones, with some not included. Among some 120,000 clones listed, around 87% were seen once. The sample was blood. These receptors were obtained from a man in his forties or fifties in good health. Both conserved end residues are part of each CDR3. D genes are given only for firm matches.

D gene,V gene,J gene,CDR3 protein
NA,TRBV11-3,TRBJ1-1,CASSFNSNTEAFF
NA,TRBV5-6,TRBJ2-5,CASSFLRGQETQYF
NA,TRBV12-3/TRBV12-4,TRBJ1-2,CASSFGQIHYTF
NA,TRBV5-1,TRBJ2-7,CASSYGGTETYEQYF
NA,TRBV27,TRBJ1-1,CASSLSPRNTEAFF
NA,TRBV15,TRBJ1-5,CATSRQGKSNQPQHF
TRBD1,TRBV2,TRBJ1-4,CASSADRAYEKLFF
NA,TRBV18,TRBJ1-4,CASSPLTRGSNEKLFF
TRBD1,TRBV24-1,TRBJ2-7,CATSDPRQGTYEQYF
NA,TRBV2,TRBJ2-6,CASSESSIGGPSSGANVLTF
TRBD1,TRBV7-2,TRBJ1-1,CASSSGDRLEAFF
TRBD2,TRBV6-5,TRBJ2-3,CASSSPAGGPDTQYF
TRBD2,TRBV10-3,TRBJ2-1,CAISEADSGGIRDEQFF
TRBD2,TRBV11-2,TRBJ2-1,CASSLVASGGAFGYNEQFF
NA,TRBV6-5,TRBJ1-5,CASSYSIGYGQPQHF
NA,TRBV5-6,TRBJ2-5,CASSPKFEGPETQYF
TRBD2,TRBV24-1,TRBJ2-2,CATSERGKNTGELFF
NA,TRBV19,TRBJ2-6,CASSSPHLSGANVLTF
NA,TRBV7-9,TRBJ1-2,CASSLPVNFGINYGYTF
NA,TRBV14,TRBJ1-6,CASSQRIRSPLHF
TRBD1,TRBV5-6,TRBJ1-1,CASSLDGTGLFNTEAFF
NA,TRBV6-2/TRBV6-3,TRBJ1-2,CASSYSFFVYTF
TRBD1,TRBV7-2,TRBJ2-3,CASSQQGRAPTDTQYF
NA,TRBV27,TRBJ1-3,CASTGNTIYF
NA,TRBV24-1,TRBJ2-5,CATSDGGRETQYF
NA,TRBV6-4,TRBJ2-2,CASSDSIGGTGELFF
NA,TRBV27,TRBJ1-6,CASSHGGSPLHF
TRBD1,TRBV6-2/TRBV6-3,TRBJ1-1,CASSSGDRFRTEAFF